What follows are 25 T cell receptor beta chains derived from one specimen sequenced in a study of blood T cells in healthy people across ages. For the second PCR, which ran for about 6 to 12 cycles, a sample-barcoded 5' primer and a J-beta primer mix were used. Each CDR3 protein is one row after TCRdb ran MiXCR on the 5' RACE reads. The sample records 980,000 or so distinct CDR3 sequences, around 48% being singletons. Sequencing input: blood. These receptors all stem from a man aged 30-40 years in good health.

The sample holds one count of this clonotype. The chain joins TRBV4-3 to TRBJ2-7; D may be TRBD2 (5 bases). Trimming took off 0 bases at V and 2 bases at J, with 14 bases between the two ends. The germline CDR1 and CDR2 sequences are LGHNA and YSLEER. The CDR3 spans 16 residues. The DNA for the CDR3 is TGCGCCAGCAGCCAAGATTATAGAGGGTTAACCTACGAGCAGTACTTC. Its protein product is CASSQDYRGLTYEQYF.

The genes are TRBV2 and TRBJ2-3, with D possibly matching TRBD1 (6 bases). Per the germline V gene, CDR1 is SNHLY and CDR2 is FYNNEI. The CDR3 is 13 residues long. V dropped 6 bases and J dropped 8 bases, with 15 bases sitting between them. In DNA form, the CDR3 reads TGTGCCAGCAGGACGGACAGTATCGGTACGCAGTATTTT. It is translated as CASRTDSIGTQYF.

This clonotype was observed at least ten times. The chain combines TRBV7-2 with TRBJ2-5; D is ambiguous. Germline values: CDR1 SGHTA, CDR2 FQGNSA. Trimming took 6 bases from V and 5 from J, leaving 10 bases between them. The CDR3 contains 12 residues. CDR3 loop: CASSQYAETQYF. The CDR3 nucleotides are TGTGCCAGCAGTCAGTACGCGGAGACCCAGTACTTC.

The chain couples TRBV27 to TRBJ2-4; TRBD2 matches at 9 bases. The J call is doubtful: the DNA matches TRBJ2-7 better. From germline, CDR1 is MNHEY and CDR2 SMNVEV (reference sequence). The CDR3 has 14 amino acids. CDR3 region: CASSAGTSKHEQYF. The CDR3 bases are TGTGCCAGCAGTGCCGGGACTAGCAAACACGAGCAGTACTTC.

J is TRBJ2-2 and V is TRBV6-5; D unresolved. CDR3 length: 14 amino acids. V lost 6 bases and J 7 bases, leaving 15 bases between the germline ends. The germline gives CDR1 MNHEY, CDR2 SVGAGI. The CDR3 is CASSLRPVHGELFF. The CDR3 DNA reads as TGTGCCAGCAGCCTCCGTCCCGTCCACGGGGAGCTGTTTTTT.

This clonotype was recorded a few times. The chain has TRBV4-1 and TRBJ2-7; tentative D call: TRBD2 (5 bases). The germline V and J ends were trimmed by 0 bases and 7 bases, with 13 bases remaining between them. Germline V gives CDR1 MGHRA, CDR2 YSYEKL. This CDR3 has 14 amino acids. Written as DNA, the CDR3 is TGCGCCAGCAGCCAAGAAGGACTCAGCCGTGAGCAGTACTTC. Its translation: CASSQEGLSREQYF.

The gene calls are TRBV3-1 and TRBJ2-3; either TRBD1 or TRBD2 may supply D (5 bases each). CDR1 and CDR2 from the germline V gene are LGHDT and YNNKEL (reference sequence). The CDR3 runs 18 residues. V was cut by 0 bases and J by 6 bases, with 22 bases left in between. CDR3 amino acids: CASSQESRRESPTDTQYF. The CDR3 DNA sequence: TGTGCCAGCAGCCAAGAATCCCGCAGGGAGTCCCCGACGGATACGCAGTATTTT.

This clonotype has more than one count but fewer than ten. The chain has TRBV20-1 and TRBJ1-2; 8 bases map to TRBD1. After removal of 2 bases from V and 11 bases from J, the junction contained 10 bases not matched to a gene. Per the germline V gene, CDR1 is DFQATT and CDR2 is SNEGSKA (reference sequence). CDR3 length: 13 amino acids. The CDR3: CSARPGDRGQYTF. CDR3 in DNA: TGCAGTGCTAGACCCGGCGACAGGGGACAATACACCTTC.

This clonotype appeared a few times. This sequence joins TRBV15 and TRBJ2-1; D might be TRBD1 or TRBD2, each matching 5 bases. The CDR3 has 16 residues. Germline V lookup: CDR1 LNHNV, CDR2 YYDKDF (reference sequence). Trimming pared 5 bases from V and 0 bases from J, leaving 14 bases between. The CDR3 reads CATSAGTYSSYNEQFF. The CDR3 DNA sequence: TGTGCCACCAGCGCCGGGACGTACAGCTCCTACAATGAGCAGTTCTTC.

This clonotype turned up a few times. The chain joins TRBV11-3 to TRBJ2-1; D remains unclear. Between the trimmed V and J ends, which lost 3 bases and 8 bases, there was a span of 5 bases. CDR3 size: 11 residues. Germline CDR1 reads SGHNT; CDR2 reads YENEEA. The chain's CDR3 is CASSLRYEQFF. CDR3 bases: TGTGCCAGCAGCTTGAGATATGAGCAGTTCTTC.

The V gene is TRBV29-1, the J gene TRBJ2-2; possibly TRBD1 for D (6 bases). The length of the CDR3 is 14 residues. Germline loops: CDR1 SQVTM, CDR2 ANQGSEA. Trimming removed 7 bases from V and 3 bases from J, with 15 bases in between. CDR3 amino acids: CSAPRDTDTGELFF. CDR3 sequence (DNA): TGCAGCGCCCCCAGGGACACCGACACCGGGGAGCTGTTTTTT.

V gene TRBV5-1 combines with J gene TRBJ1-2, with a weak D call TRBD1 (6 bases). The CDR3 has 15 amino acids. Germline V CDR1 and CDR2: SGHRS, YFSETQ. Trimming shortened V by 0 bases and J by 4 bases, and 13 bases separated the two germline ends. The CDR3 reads CASSLDGGRIYGYTF. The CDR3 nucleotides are TGCGCCAGCAGCTTGGATGGGGGGCGTATCTATGGCTACACCTTC. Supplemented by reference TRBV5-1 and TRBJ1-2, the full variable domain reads KAGVTQTPRYLIKTRGQQVTLSCSPISGHRSVSWYQQTPGQGLQFLFEYFSETQRNKGNFPGRFSGRQFSNSRSEMNVSTLELGDSALYLCASSLDGGRIYGYTFGSGTRLTVV.

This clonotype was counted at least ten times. The CDR3 region is CSGRDSRYEQYF. The CDR3 bases are TGCAGCGGGAGGGACAGTCGCTACGAGCAGTACTTC. The chain carries TRBV29-1 and TRBJ2-7; possible D gene TRBD1, 7 bases. CDR1 and CDR2 from the germline V gene are SQVTM and ANQGSEA. V was pared by 7 bases and J by 3 bases, with 13 bases between. This CDR3 is built from 12 residues.

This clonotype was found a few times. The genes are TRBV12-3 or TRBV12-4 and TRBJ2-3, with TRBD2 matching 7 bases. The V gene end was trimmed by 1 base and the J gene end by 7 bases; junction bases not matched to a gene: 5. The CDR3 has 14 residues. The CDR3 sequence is CASSLGGGGNTQYF. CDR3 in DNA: TGTGCCAGCAGTTTAGGGGGGGGTGGAAATACGCAGTATTTT.

CDR3 sequence: CASSLRPALNTEAFF. The CDR3 DNA sequence: TGCGCCAGCAGCTTGCGTCCAGCTTTGAACACTGAAGCTTTCTTT. The rearrangement uses TRBV5-1 and TRBJ1-1; the D is unclear. Germline-derived CDR1 and CDR2 are SGHRS and YFSETQ. The ends were cut back, 1 base at V and 0 bases at J, with 10 bases in the middle. CDR3 size: 15 residues.

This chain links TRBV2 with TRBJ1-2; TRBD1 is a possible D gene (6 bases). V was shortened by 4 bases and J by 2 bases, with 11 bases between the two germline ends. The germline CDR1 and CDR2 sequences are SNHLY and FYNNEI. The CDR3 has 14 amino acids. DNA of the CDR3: TGTGCCAGCAGTGCGGGCAGGGGAAACTATGGCTACACCTTC. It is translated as CASSAGRGNYGYTF.

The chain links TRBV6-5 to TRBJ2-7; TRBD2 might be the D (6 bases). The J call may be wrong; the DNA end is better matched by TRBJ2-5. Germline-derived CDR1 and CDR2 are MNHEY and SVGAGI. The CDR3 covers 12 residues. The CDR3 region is CASAAGHETQYF. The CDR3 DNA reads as TGTGCCAGCGCAGCGGGTCATGAGACCCAGTACTTC.

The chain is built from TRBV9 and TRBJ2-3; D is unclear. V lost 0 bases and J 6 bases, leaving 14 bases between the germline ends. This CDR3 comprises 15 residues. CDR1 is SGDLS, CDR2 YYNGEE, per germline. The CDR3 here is CASSVEASPWDTQYF. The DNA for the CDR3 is TGTGCCAGCAGCGTAGAGGCTTCTCCGTGGGATACGCAGTATTTT.

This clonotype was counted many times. The CDR3 coding sequence is TGCAGCGTGCGGGACAGGTCTTCCTACGAGCAGTACTTC. This gives the protein CSVRDRSSYEQYF. This chain connects TRBV29-1 to TRBJ2-7; 8 bases match TRBD1. Trimming at V came to 6 bases and at J to 1 base, leaving 5 bases not matched to a gene. The CDR3 is made up of 13 amino acids. Germline V gives CDR1 SQVTM, CDR2 ANQGSEA.

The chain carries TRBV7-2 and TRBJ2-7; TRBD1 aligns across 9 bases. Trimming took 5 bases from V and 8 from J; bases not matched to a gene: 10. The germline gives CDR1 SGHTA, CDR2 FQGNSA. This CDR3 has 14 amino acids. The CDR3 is CASSPGQGYGKQYF. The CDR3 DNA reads TGTGCCAGCAGCCCAGGACAGGGGTATGGCAAGCAGTACTTC.

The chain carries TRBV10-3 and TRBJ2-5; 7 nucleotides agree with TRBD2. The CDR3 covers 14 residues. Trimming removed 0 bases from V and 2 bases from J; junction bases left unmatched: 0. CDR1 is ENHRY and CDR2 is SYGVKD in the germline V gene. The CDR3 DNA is TGTGCCATCAGTGAGTCGGGACTACAAGAGACCCAGTACTTC. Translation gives CAISESGLQETQYF.

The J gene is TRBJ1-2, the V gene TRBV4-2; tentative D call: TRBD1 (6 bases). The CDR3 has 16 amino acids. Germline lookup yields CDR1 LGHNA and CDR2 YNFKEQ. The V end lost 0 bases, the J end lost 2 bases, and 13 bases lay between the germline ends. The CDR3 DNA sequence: TGTGCCAGCAGCCAAGATTCGGGGGGCAAGAACTATGGCTACACCTTC. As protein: CASSQDSGGKNYGYTF.

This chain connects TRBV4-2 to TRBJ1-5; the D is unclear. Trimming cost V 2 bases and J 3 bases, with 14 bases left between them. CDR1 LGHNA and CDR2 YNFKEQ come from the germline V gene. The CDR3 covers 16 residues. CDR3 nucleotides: TGTGCCAGCAGCCAAAGTGCCGGAGGGATCAATCAGCCCCAGCATTTT. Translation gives CASSQSAGGINQPQHF.

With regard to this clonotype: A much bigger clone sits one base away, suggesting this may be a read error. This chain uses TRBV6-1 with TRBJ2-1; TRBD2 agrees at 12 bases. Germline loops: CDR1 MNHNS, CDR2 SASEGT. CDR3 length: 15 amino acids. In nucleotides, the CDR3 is TGTGCCTGCAGTGAAGGACTAGCGGGGTACAATGAGCAGTTCTTC. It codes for CACSEGLAGYNEQFF.

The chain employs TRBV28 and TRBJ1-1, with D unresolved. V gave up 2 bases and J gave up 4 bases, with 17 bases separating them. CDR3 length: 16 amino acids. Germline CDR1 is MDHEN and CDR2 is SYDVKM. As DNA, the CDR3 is TGTGCCAGCAGTTTAAATCCGGGGAACACTCGCACTGAAGCTTTCTTT. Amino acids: CASSLNPGNTRTEAFF.